This T cell receptor beta chain was sequenced during a study of shared clonotypes between healthy human individuals. The CDR3 extends over 14 amino acids. Trimming cost V 6 bases and J 5 bases, with 17 bases left between them. CDR1 is MDHEN, CDR2 SYDVKM, per germline. Each subset's genomic DNA was split evenly across several immunoSEQ plates. With ten immunoSEQ deep assay plates, unsorted PBMC DNA underwent sequencing. Libraries were prepared by immunoSEQ multiplex PCR; TCRdb keeps only in-frame clonotypes and omits some of them. This table has hundreds of thousands of clones, about 74% appearing once. There are a few counts of this clone. As yet, its antigen is unknown. The donor cohort consisted entirely of Caucasian adults residing in Nashville, Tennessee. Findings and limits, study-wide: Investigators collected only blood, and repertoires in tissues likely differ.

The chain recombines TRBV28 with TRBJ2-7; a possible D gene is TRBD1 (6 bases). The sequenced material came from PBMCs. The TCR was taken from a woman aged 40 to 50 in good health. Some clones in this sample may be carry-over from other donors' samples. For the CDR3, the DNA is TGTGCCAGCAGAAACGTAGGGACATTCCACGAGCAGTACTTC. Residues: CASRNVGTFHEQYF.